The 21 T cell receptor beta chains given below trace back to one sample, sequenced in a study of T cells in Graves' hyperthyroidism and ophthalmopathy. Amplified TCR beta CDR3 regions came from RNA transcripts. Carried out on the TCR CDR3, a first-round RT-PCR used the HTBI primer set. TCRdb ran MiXCR on the multiplex PCR reads and lists one entry per CDR3 protein. The table has about half a million distinct CDR3 sequences, 16% seen once; the top ten hold around 32%. The specimen was blood. All receptors come from a woman in her twenties or thirties with Graves' ophthalmopathy.

The chain recombines TRBV6-2 or TRBV6-3 with TRBJ2-1; TRBD2 agrees at 13 bases. The CDR3 is 19 residues long. The V gene end was trimmed by 6 bases and the J gene end by 0 bases; junction bases not matched to a gene: 11. CDR1 and CDR2 (germline): MNHEY, SVGEGT. This chain's CDR3 is CASRTLAGGLRGSYNEQFF. In DNA, the CDR3 is TGTGCCAGCAGGACACTAGCGGGAGGGCTTCGGGGCTCCTACAATGAGCAGTTCTTC.

In its sample, this clonotype was seen many times. This CDR3 reads CASSFEGGRTDTQYF. CDR3 DNA sequence: TGCGCCAGCAGCTTCGAGGGAGGACGCACAGATACGCAGTATTTT. The chain uses TRBV5-1 and TRBJ2-3; tentatively, D is TRBD2 (6 bases). This CDR3 has 15 residues. V was pared by 2 bases and J by 1 base, with 11 bases between. CDR1 is SGHRS, CDR2 YFSETQ, per germline.

There are a few counts of this clonotype. This chain connects TRBV7-9 to TRBJ2-1, with 13 bases aligning to TRBD2. Per germline, CDR1 SEHNR and CDR2 FQNEAQ (reference sequence). Trimming at V came to 5 bases and at J to 9 bases, leaving 4 bases not matched to a gene. The CDR3 runs to 14 residues. Written as DNA, the CDR3 is TGTGCCAGCAGCGGGACTAGCGGGAATGGTGAGCAGTTCTTC. It encodes CASSGTSGNGEQFF.

As for this clonotype: A single base separates this from a much larger clone, so it may be a read error. The rearrangement links TRBV6-2 or TRBV6-3 to TRBJ1-3; D is uncertain. The CDR3 runs 15 residues. The V end was cut by 11 bases, the J end by 0 bases, with 17 bases between. Germline assignment: CDR1 MNHEY and CDR2 SVGEGT. The CDR3 nucleotides read TGTGCCGGCTCAGCCCTACCCCTCTCTGGAAACACCATATATTTT. Encoded protein: CAGSALPLSGNTIYF.

The chain recombines TRBV14 with TRBJ2-1; D is perhaps TRBD1 or TRBD2 (5 bases each). CDR3 size: 19 residues. Per the germline V gene, CDR1 is SGHDN and CDR2 is FVKESK. V lost 1 base and J 0 bases, leaving 19 bases between the germline ends. CDR3 DNA: TGTGCCAGCAGCCAAGGAGAGGGGATTGGCGGTAGCTCCTACAATGAGCAGTTCTTC. Protein sequence: CASSQGEGIGGSSYNEQFF.

Worth noting for this clonotype: At one end the junction does not follow the germline gene, possibly because of a read error. V and J are TRBV2 and TRBJ2-6; 12 nucleotides line up with TRBD2. This CDR3 contains 19 residues. Germline CDR1 and CDR2: SNHLY and FYNNEI. The CDR3 is CASARRTSGRLSGANALTF. Here the CDR3 DNA reads TGTGCCAGCGCCCGCCGTACTAGCGGGAGGCTCTCTGGGGCCAACGCCCTGACTTTC.

On this clonotype: Being one base from a much bigger clone, this may be a read error. The rearrangement links TRBV18 to TRBJ2-7; possible D gene TRBD2, 5 bases. Germline CDR1 is KGHSH and CDR2 is LQKENI. This CDR3 is 14 amino acids long. CDR3: CASPPSQTTYEQYF. Here the CDR3 DNA reads TGTGCCAGCCCACCCAGCCAGACTACCTACGAGCAGTACTTC.

This clonotype was counted ten times or more. The chain couples TRBV28 to TRBJ1-2; maybe TRBD1 (5 bases). The V gene's germline CDR1 is MDHEN and CDR2 SYDVKM. This CDR3 comprises 14 residues. Trimming left V 5 bases short and J 2 bases short, with 12 bases between. The CDR3 loop reads CASSPGTPNYGYTF. The CDR3, as DNA: TGTGCCAGCAGTCCCGGGACGCCAAACTATGGCTACACCTTC.

The CDR3 sequence is CASSPGTVSTNEKLFF. Written as DNA, the CDR3 is TGCGCCAGCAGCCCTGGGACGGTGTCAACTAATGAAAAACTGTTTTTT. The V and J genes are TRBV5-1 and TRBJ1-4, with D perhaps TRBD1 (5 bases). Germline V gene sequence: CDR1 SGHRS, CDR2 YFSETQ. The CDR3 runs 16 residues. With 4 bases removed from V and 0 bases from J, the gap between germline ends came to 13 bases. The complete variable domain, with remaining parts taken from reference TRBV5-1 and TRBJ1-4, reads KAGVTQTPRYLIKTRGQQVTLSCSPISGHRSVSWYQQTPGQGLQFLFEYFSETQRNKGNFPGRFSGRQFSNSRSEMNVSTLELGDSALYLCASSPGTVSTNEKLFFGSGTQLSVL.

The chain links TRBV6-5 to TRBJ2-7; the D gene is possibly TRBD2 (6 bases). The CDR3 covers 13 residues. Germline V gives CDR1 MNHEY, CDR2 SVGAGI. V was clipped by 2 bases and J by 3 bases, with 8 bases between them. The CDR3 nucleotides are TGTGCCAGCAGTTACGGGGGGTACTACGAGCAGTACTTC. Protein: CASSYGGYYEQYF.

V usage is TRBV15 and J usage is TRBJ2-1; 13 nucleotides line up with TRBD2. This CDR3 spans 16 amino acids. The germline V gene has CDR1 LNHNV and CDR2 YYDKDF (reference sequence). The V segment lost 4 bases and the J segment 4 bases; nucleotides outside the gene matches: 4. As DNA, the CDR3 is TGTGCCACCAGCACCGGACTAGCGGGAGCGTACAATGAGCAGTTCTTC. It is translated as CATSTGLAGAYNEQFF.

This clonotype was recorded at least ten times. The chain links TRBV2 to TRBJ2-5, with 16 bases matching TRBD2. Germline values: CDR1 SNHLY, CDR2 FYNNEI. V lost 6 bases to trimming and J lost 5 bases; unmatched junction nucleotides: 12. This CDR3 is 18 amino acids long. CDR3 region: CASRGPGLAGGVDETQYF. CDR3 nucleotides: TGTGCCAGCAGAGGTCCGGGACTAGCGGGAGGGGTGGACGAGACCCAGTACTTC.

This clonotype came up many times. The chain joins TRBV10-3 to TRBJ2-2, with 9 positions matching TRBD2. Losses at the gene ends were 0 bases for V and 4 bases for J; bases not matched to a gene: 3. CDR1 is ENHRY and CDR2 is SYGVKD in the germline V gene. This CDR3 comprises 16 residues. In DNA form, the CDR3 reads TGTGCCATCAGTGAGTCTGGAGCGGGAGGCACCGGGGAGCTGTTTTTT. It translates to CAISESGAGGTGELFF.

This clonotype was seen ten or more times. The chain carries TRBV7-2 and TRBJ2-3, with 10 positions matching TRBD2. V lost 6 bases and J lost 4; bases outside the gene matches: 10. The CDR3 is made up of 16 amino acids. Germline assignment: CDR1 SGHTA and CDR2 FQGNSA. CDR3 in amino acids: CASRRTSGRGADTQYF. The CDR3 region has the DNA TGTGCCAGCAGACGGACTAGCGGTAGAGGGGCAGATACGCAGTATTTT.

This clonotype appeared a few times. The rearrangement uses TRBV5-1 and TRBJ2-1; 12 bases agree with TRBD2. Germline V CDR1 and CDR2: SGHRS, YFSETQ. Trimming at V came to 0 bases and at J to 0 bases, leaving 7 bases not matched to a gene. This CDR3 contains 19 residues. The CDR3 reads CASSLDLAGGPISYNEQFF. Here the CDR3 DNA reads TGCGCCAGCAGCTTGGATCTAGCGGGAGGGCCCATCTCCTACAATGAGCAGTTCTTC.

This clonotype was recorded many times. V is TRBV4-1 and J is TRBJ2-7, with D possibly called TRBD1 or TRBD2 (5 bases each). The germline gives CDR1 MGHRA, CDR2 YSYEKL. The germline V and J ends were trimmed by 4 bases and 3 bases, with 16 bases remaining between them. The CDR3 is made up of 15 amino acids. In DNA form, the CDR3 reads TGCGCCAGCAGCCCGAGTATGGCTGGGGGCTACGAGCAGTACTTC. Translated, it gives CASSPSMAGGYEQYF.

This clonotype was recorded a few times. The chain has TRBV6-1 and TRBJ1-4, with D possibly TRBD1 on 6 matching bases. V was clipped by 6 bases and J by 8 bases, with 13 bases between them. CDR3 length equals 13 residues. CDR1 is MNHNS, CDR2 SASEGT, per germline. The CDR3: CASSKGGYEKLFF. DNA for the CDR3: TGTGCCAGCAGCAAAGGGGGATACGAAAAACTGTTTTTT.

This clonotype was recorded many times. The CDR3 nucleotides are TGTGCCAGCAGCTTAGATCAACAGGTTTGGAATGAGCAGTTCTTC. This codes for CASSLDQQVWNEQFF. V is TRBV11-2 and J is TRBJ2-1; D may be TRBD1 (5 bases). Germline V gives CDR1 SGHAT, CDR2 FQNNGV. Deletions cut 0 bases from V and 7 bases from J, with 13 bases between. This CDR3 comprises 15 residues.

The J gene is TRBJ2-5, the V gene TRBV28, with 7 bases that match TRBD2. CDR3 length: 15 amino acids. J lost 1 base, V lost 3 bases, and 5 bases had no gene match. Germline assignment: CDR1 MDHEN and CDR2 SYDVKM. CDR3 nucleotides: TGTGCCAGCAGTTTCGGGAGCGGGGCCCAAGAGACCCAGTACTTC. Protein: CASSFGSGAQETQYF. The variable domain in full, with the rest retrieved from reference TRBV28 and TRBJ2-5, is DVKVTQSSRYLVKRTGEKVFLECVQDMDHENMFWYRQDPGLGLRLIYFSYDVKMKEKGDIPEGYSVSREKKERFSLILESASTNQTSMYLCASSFGSGAQETQYFGPGTRLLVL.

This clonotype was detected many times. V gene TRBV7-2 combines with J gene TRBJ2-3; D possibly uses TRBD1 or TRBD2 (5 bases each). Trimming removed 7 bases from V and 5 bases from J, with 16 bases in between. Looked up from germline, CDR1 is SGHTA and CDR2 is FQGNSA. CDR3 length: 14 residues. The CDR3 DNA follows: TGTGCCAGCAACTCAGGCCGGGGCATAGATACGCAGTATTTT. Its translation is CASNSGRGIDTQYF.

This clonotype was seen only a few times. At one end the junction does not follow the germline gene, possibly because of a read error. V is TRBV7-9 and J is TRBJ2-1; D possibly corresponds to TRBD2 (6 bases). The CDR3 is 15 amino acids. Germline loops: CDR1 SEHNR, CDR2 FQNEAQ (reference sequence). The CDR3 coding sequence is TGTGCCAGCAGCTTTAGGCTAGCGCCTTACAATAAGCAGTTCTTC. Its protein is CASSFRLAPYNKQFF. Together with reference TRBV7-9 and TRBJ2-1, the CDR3 gives the full variable domain: DTGVSQNPRHKITKRGQNVTFRCDPISEHNRLYWYRQTLGQGPEFLTYFQNEAQLEKSRLLSDRFSAERPKGSFSTLEIQRTEQGDSAMYLCASSFRLAPYNKQFFGPGTRLTVL.